A selection of T cell receptor beta chains follows, all from one sample in a study of cytomegalovirus exposure and HLA in healthy donors. Profiling relied on immunoSEQ multiplex PCR, and the TCRdb table lists in-frame clones only, not all of them. The specimen's table records around 88,000 clones. The sequencing sample was made of PBMCs. The receptors originated from a girl between 10 and 17 years old in good health and CMV-seropositive. Both conserved end residues are part of each CDR3. The D gene is left open where the match is weak.

D gene,J gene,V gene,CDR3 DNA,CDR3 protein
TRBD2,TRBJ2-5,TRBV9,TGTGCCAGCAGCGTAGCGGGGGGGCAAGAGACCCAGTACTTC,CASSVAGGQETQYF
TRBD2,TRBJ2-3,TRBV18,TGTGCCAGCTCACCTTGGGGGACTAGCAAAATCTTCACAGATACGCAGTATTTT,CASSPWGTSKIFTDTQYF
NA,TRBJ1-1,TRBV27,TGTGCCAGCAGTTTGAGGGGGAGGGGCACTGAAGCTTTCTTT,CASSLRGRGTEAFF
TRBD1,TRBJ1-3,TRBV5-1,TGCGCCAGCAGCTTGAGGCAGGGGGCATCTGGAAACACCATATATTTT,CASSLRQGASGNTIYF
TRBD1,TRBJ1-4,TRBV19,TGTGCCAGTCGTCCCCGGGGGACAGGTAATGAAAAACTGTTTTTT,CASRPRGTGNEKLFF
NA,TRBJ2-7,TRBV18,TGTGCCAGCTCACCACGAGAGGGAACCGAGCAGTACTTC,CASSPREGTEQYF
TRBD1,TRBJ1-1,TRBV29-1,TGCAGCGTTGAAGATCTCGGCGGACAGGGTGCTTTCTTT,CSVEDLGGQGAFF
NA,TRBJ1-1,TRBV7-2,TGTGCCAGCAGCTTAGATCCGGGGTGGGGTGAAGCTTTCTTT,CASSLDPGWGEAFF
NA,TRBJ1-4,TRBV27,TGTGCCAGCAGTTCGGGGTGGACTAATGAAAAACTGTTTTTT,CASSSGWTNEKLFF
NA,TRBJ1-6,TRBV27,TGTGCCAGCAGTTTATCGAGGCCGGCACAACAAGGAAATTCACCCCTCCACTTT,CASSLSRPAQQGNSPLHF
TRBD2,TRBJ2-1,TRBV2,TGTGCCAGCAGCGTGGTAGCGGGGGGGCCAGAGGACAATGAGCAGTTCTTC,CASSVVAGGPEDNEQFF
TRBD1,TRBJ2-1,TRBV29-1,TGCAGCGTTGAGGGACAGGTATCAGACAATGAGCAGTTCTTC,CSVEGQVSDNEQFF
NA,TRBJ2-5,TRBV29-1,TGCAGCGCCCGGAAGGAGGAATTAAACCTCCAAGAGACCCAGTACTTC,CSARKEELNLQETQYF
TRBD1,TRBJ1-1,TRBV18,TGTGCCAGCTCCCAAATTAAAGGACAGGGGGTTTATCAGAACACTGAAGCTTTCTTT,CASSQIKGQGVYQNTEAFF
NA,TRBJ1-1,TRBV27,TGTGCCAGCAGTTTCTCAGGGGCGCTCACTGAAGCTTTCTTT,CASSFSGALTEAFF
NA,TRBJ2-3,TRBV9,TGTGCCAGCAGCGTAGGTCAGGGCGGTTGGGGAGATACGCAGTATTTT,CASSVGQGGWGDTQYF
TRBD2,TRBJ2-7,TRBV27,TGTGCCAGCAGCGTAACTTATAGCGGGGGGCCTTCCTACGAGCAGTACTTC,CASSVTYSGGPSYEQYF
NA,TRBJ1-1,TRBV6-6,TGTGCCACGATGACAGTGCACAGACCGAACACTGAAGCTTTCTTT,CATMTVHRPNTEAFF
TRBD1,TRBJ1-1,TRBV18,TGTGCCAGCAAAGGGGGAGCTGGGACAGCCGGACCAGTGTATGCTGAAGCTTTCTTT,CASKGGAGTAGPVYAEAFF
NA,TRBJ1-2,TRBV7-6,TGTGCCAGCAGCTTAGAACCGGGACATAACTATGGCTACACCTTC,CASSLEPGHNYGYTF
TRBD1,TRBJ2-3,TRBV7-6,TGTGCCAGCAGCCCTACAGGGGTCGCAGATACGCAGTATTTT,CASSPTGVADTQYF
TRBD1,TRBJ2-3,TRBV4-3,TGCGCCAGCAGCCACCTCGGACAGGGGGTCACAGATACGCAGTATTTT,CASSHLGQGVTDTQYF
NA,TRBJ2-5,TRBV5-1,TGCGCCAGCAGTGGGGAGGGGGAGAACCAGTACTTC,CASSGEGENQYF
TRBD1,TRBJ2-1,TRBV29-1,TGCAGCGTTCGAGGGGGCCACTACAATGAGCAGTTCTTC,CSVRGGHYNEQFF
TRBD1,TRBJ2-1,TRBV4-1,TGCGCCAGCAGCCAAGTGGGGGACCCAAGGGGGCACAATGAGCAGTTCTTC,CASSQVGDPRGHNEQFF
TRBD1,TRBJ2-1,TRBV5-1,TGCGCCAGCAGCTTGACAGGGGGTTTTGAGCAGTTCTTC,CASSLTGGFEQFF
NA,TRBJ2-2,TRBV19,TGTGCCAGTAGTATTCTCCAGGGGAACACCGGGGAGCTGTTTTTT,CASSILQGNTGELFF
NA,TRBJ2-2,TRBV4-2,TGTGCCAGCAGCCAAGATCTCGAGTCCACCGGGGAGCTGTTTTTT,CASSQDLESTGELFF
NA,TRBJ1-2,TRBV2,TGTGCCAGCAGTCTGACAGCAACCTATGGCTACACCTTC,CASSLTATYGYTF
NA,TRBJ1-3,TRBV6-1,TGTGCCAGCCCCGGGACACAAAGCTCTGGAAACACCATATATTTT,CASPGTQSSGNTIYF
TRBD2,TRBJ2-3,TRBV6-6,TGTGCCAGCAGGGGGACTAGCGGACGCACAGATACGCAGTATTTT,CASRGTSGRTDTQYF
TRBD2,TRBJ2-1,TRBV19,TGTGCCAGTAGTTCAAGCGGGGGGGCCCTCAATGAGCAGTTCTTC,CASSSSGGALNEQFF
TRBD1,TRBJ2-2,TRBV10-3,TGTGCCATCAGTAGACAGGGGAGCGGTATGAACACCGGGGAGCTGTTTTTT,CAISRQGSGMNTGELFF
NA,TRBJ1-5,TRBV27,TGTGCCAGCAGTTTATCCGGAGTAACTAGGAATCAGCCCCAGCATTTT,CASSLSGVTRNQPQHF
TRBD1,TRBJ2-7,TRBV18,TGTGCCAGCTCTCCCAGGGACAGGGGCTCCTACGAGCAGTACTTC,CASSPRDRGSYEQYF
NA,TRBJ1-4,TRBV27,TGTGCCAGCCGGTTCCAAGGGGGTCATAATGAAAAACTGTTTTTT,CASRFQGGHNEKLFF
TRBD1,TRBJ2-7,TRBV4-3,TGCGCCAGCAGCCTAGGGACAGGGGACGAGCAGTACTTC,CASSLGTGDEQYF
TRBD2,TRBJ2-3,TRBV5-4,TGTGCCAGCAGCGGGGGGGGTGACACAGATACGCAGTATTTT,CASSGGGDTDTQYF
NA,TRBJ2-1,TRBV9,TGTGCCAGCAGCGTAGGACCGACAGGTGACCTCTTCAATGAGCAGTTCTTC,CASSVGPTGDLFNEQFF
TRBD2,TRBJ2-1,TRBV7-2,TGTGCCAGCAGCCGGGGACTATCCTGGTCCTACAATGAGCAGTTCTTC,CASSRGLSWSYNEQFF
NA,TRBJ1-2,TRBV6-1,TGTGCCAGCATTATAAAGAGGGGACAAGCTGGCTACACCTTC,CASIIKRGQAGYTF
TRBD1,TRBJ2-2,TRBV19,TGTGCCAGTAGTCTATCCGGGACAGGGTTGGCCGGGGAGCTGTTTTTT,CASSLSGTGLAGELFF
NA,TRBJ2-5,TRBV6-5,TGTGCCAGCAGTTACGGGGCAGGAGACCAAGAGACCCAGTACTTC,CASSYGAGDQETQYF
TRBD1,TRBJ1-6,TRBV4-2,TGTGCCAGCAGCCCTCACTTAGCTCCGGGACAGAGCTCCTATAATTCACCCCTCCACTTT,CASSPHLAPGQSSYNSPLHF